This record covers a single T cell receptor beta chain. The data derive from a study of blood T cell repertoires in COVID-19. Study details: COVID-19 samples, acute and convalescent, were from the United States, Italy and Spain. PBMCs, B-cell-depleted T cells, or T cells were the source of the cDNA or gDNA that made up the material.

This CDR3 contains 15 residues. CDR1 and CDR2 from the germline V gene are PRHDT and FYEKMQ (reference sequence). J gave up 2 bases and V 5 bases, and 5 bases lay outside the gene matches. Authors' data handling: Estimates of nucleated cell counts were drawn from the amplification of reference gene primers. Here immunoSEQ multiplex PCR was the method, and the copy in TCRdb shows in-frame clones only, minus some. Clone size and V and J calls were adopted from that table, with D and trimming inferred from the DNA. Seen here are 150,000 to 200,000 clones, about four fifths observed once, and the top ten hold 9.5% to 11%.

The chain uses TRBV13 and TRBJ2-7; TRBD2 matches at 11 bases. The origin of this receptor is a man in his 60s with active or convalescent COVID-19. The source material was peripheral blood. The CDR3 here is CASSARLAGTYEQYF. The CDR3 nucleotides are TGTGCCAGCAGCGCCCGACTAGCGGGAACCTACGAGCAGTACTTC.